This T cell receptor beta chain was sequenced in a study of T cell responses to AZD1222 COVID-19 vaccine. Findings and caveats of the study: After two AZD1222 doses, spike-specific TCR breadth and depth rose versus day 0. Epitopes outside B.1.351 and B.1.1.7 mutated regions reportedly drew nearly half of spike TCRs. Clonal diversity was possibly underestimated, and the donors were mostly white British, with more females.

Profiled with immunoSEQ multiplex PCR; TCRdb holds only in-frame clones, not every one. The data contain some 180,000 clones, around 94% of them singletons. Worth noting for this clone: Its specificity is not known.

Trimming took 5 bases from V and 0 from J; bases not matched to a gene: 6. Germline V CDR1 and CDR2: LNHDA, SQIVND (reference sequence). CDR3 length equals 16 residues. This clonotype was sampled from an adult in good health. V usage is TRBV19 and J usage is TRBJ1-2, with 10 bases aligning to TRBD1. Sequencing was performed on peripheral blood, taken on day 0 of AZD1222 vaccination. In DNA, the CDR3 is TGTGCCAGTAGTCATCGGGACAGGGGTACTAACTATGGCTACACCTTC. Translating gives CASSHRDRGTNYGYTF.